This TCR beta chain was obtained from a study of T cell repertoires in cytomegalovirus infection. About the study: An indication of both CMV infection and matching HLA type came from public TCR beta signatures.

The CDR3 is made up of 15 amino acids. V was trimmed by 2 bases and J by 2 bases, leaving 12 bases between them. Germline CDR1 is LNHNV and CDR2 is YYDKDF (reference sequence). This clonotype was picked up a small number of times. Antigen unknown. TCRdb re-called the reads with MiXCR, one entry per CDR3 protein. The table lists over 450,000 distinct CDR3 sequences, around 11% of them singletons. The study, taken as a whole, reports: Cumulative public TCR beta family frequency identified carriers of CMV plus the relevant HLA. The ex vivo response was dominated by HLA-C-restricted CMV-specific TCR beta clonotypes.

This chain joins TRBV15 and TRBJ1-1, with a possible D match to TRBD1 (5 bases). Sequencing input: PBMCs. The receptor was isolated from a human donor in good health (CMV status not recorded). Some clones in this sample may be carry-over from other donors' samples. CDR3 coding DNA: TGTGCCACCAGCAGACCCGGGACGCCAAACACTGAAGCTTTCTTT. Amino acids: CATSRPGTPNTEAFF.